What follows are 30 T cell receptor beta chains derived from one specimen sequenced in a study of blood T cell repertoires in COVID-19. Generated by immunoSEQ multiplex PCR, the TCRdb table keeps only in-frame clones and is missing some. There are about 250,000 clones in the sample; approximately 86% occur only once, and roughly 1.6% lies in the top ten. Sequencing was done on a sample of PBMCs or T cells enriched from blood (not recorded which). The receptors come from a woman between 50 and 59 years old who had recovered from COVID-19.

The J gene is TRBJ1-1, the V gene TRBV5-8; 8 bases line up with TRBD1. The trim removed 0 bases at V and 4 bases at J, leaving 14 bases unmatched. The CDR3 spans 18 residues. Per germline, CDR1 SGHTS and CDR2 YDEGEE. The CDR3 nucleotides read TGTGCCAGCAGCTTGGACTTGGGGCAGGGGGCGTTGGGCACTGAAGCTTTCTTT. Translation: CASSLDLGQGALGTEAFF. Supplemented by reference TRBV5-8 and TRBJ1-1, the full variable domain reads EAGVTQSPTHLIKTRGQQATLRCSPISGHTSVYWYQQALGLGLQFLLWYDEGEERNRGNFPPRFSGRQFPNYSSELNVNALELEDSALYLCASSLDLGQGALGTEAFFGQGTRLTVV.

This clone was recorded once. This chain uses TRBV27 with TRBJ2-7; TRBD2 matches 8 bases. The junction had 6 bases not matched to a gene; V was cut back by 3 bases and J by 2 bases. CDR1 and CDR2 from the germline V gene are MNHEY and SMNVEV (reference sequence). The CDR3 is made up of 15 amino acids. CDR3 residues: CASSFSGIGTYEQYF. The CDR3 DNA is TGTGCCAGCAGTTTTAGCGGGATCGGAACCTACGAGCAGTACTTC.

This chain links TRBV5-1 with TRBJ1-1; the D gene is possibly TRBD1 (5 bases). V was clipped by 4 bases and J by 4 bases, with 14 bases between them. The CDR3 extends over 14 amino acids. Per the germline V gene, CDR1 is SGHRS and CDR2 is YFSETQ. In nucleotides, the CDR3 is TGCGCCAGCAGCGGGGGGAGGGCTGGCACTGAAGCTTTCTTT. This codes for CASSGGRAGTEAFF. The whole variable domain, filled in from reference TRBV5-1 and TRBJ1-1, reads KAGVTQTPRYLIKTRGQQVTLSCSPISGHRSVSWYQQTPGQGLQFLFEYFSETQRNKGNFPGRFSGRQFSNSRSEMNVSTLELGDSALYLCASSGGRAGTEAFFGQGTRLTVV.

CDR3 sequence (DNA): TGTGCCAGCAGCGGCCCCGAGCGGAGTTCACCCCTCCACTTT. This gives the protein CASSGPERSSPLHF. This chain connects TRBV5-4 to TRBJ1-6; no firm D call. This CDR3 is 14 amino acids long. The germline V and J ends were trimmed by 4 bases and 9 bases, with 14 bases remaining between them. Germline V gene lookup returns CDR1 SGHNT and CDR2 YYREEE (reference sequence).

The V and J genes are TRBV5-1 and TRBJ2-5; TRBD2 agrees at 13 bases. CDR1 and CDR2 (germline): SGHRS, YFSETQ. This CDR3 is built from 18 residues. V lost 0 bases and J lost 1; bases outside the gene matches: 6. DNA of the CDR3: TGCGCCAGCAGCTTGGGGACTAGCGGGAGTTTAGGCCAAGAGACCCAGTACTTC. This gives the protein CASSLGTSGSLGQETQYF.

The gene calls are TRBV6-5 and TRBJ1-2; no firm D call. The CDR3 runs to 14 residues. Germline values: CDR1 MNHEY, CDR2 SVGAGI. Trimming cost V 5 bases and J 0 bases, with 10 bases left between them. The CDR3 DNA follows: TGTGCCAGCAGTCATTTAGAAACTAACTATGGCTACACCTTC. This sequence encodes CASSHLETNYGYTF.

This chain joins TRBV7-3 and TRBJ2-1, with a weak D call TRBD2 (5 bases). The V and J ends lost 5 bases and 6 bases respectively, with 14 bases between them. This CDR3 is built from 14 residues. CDR1 is SGHTA and CDR2 is FQGTGA in the germline V gene. The CDR3 reads CASSRALGSNEQFF. The DNA for the CDR3 is TGTGCCAGCAGCCGCGCCCTAGGGAGCAATGAGCAGTTCTTC.

This chain connects TRBV6-4 to TRBJ1-2; D gene uncertain. The CDR3 spans 12 residues. The germline V gene has CDR1 MRHNA and CDR2 SNTAGT. The ends were cut back, 11 bases at V and 8 bases at J, with 18 bases in the middle. For the CDR3, the DNA is TGTGCCGAGAACGGTCCCTTGGAGGGCTACACCTTC. Encoded protein: CAENGPLEGYTF.

The chain is built from TRBV27 and TRBJ1-4; D is uncertain. V was trimmed by 2 bases and J by 7 bases, leaving 8 bases between them. The length of the CDR3 is 13 residues. Germline assignment: CDR1 MNHEY and CDR2 SMNVEV (reference sequence). Here the CDR3 DNA reads TGTGCCAGCAGTTTAAATAGAATTGAAAAACTGTTTTTT. Translation gives CASSLNRIEKLFF. The full variable domain, its missing parts supplied by reference TRBV27 and TRBJ1-4, is EAQVTQNPRYLITVTGKKLTVTCSQNMNHEYMSWYRQDPGLGLRQIYYSMNVEVTDKGDVPEGYKVSRKEKRNFPLILESPSPNQTSLYFCASSLNRIEKLFFGSGTQLSVL.

The table lists this clone with a count of one. The chain carries TRBV30 and TRBJ2-7, with TRBD2 as a possible D gene (5 bases). Germline values: CDR1 GTSNPN, CDR2 SVGIG (reference sequence). V was shortened by 3 bases and J by 5 bases, with 14 bases between the two germline ends. This CDR3 region has 13 residues. This chain's CDR3 is CAWRLEGNNEQYF. The CDR3 DNA is TGTGCCTGGAGACTAGAAGGGAACAACGAGCAGTACTTC.

The CDR3 coding sequence is TGTGCCTGGAGCAGGGAGGGCAATCAGCCCCAGCATTTT. It codes for CAWSREGNQPQHF. The chain joins TRBV30 to TRBJ1-5, with D tentatively TRBD1 (5 bases). This CDR3 spans 13 amino acids. V lost 3 bases, J lost 2 bases, and 8 bases lay in between. Germline V lookup: CDR1 GTSNPN, CDR2 SVGIG (reference sequence).

The chain uses TRBV30 and TRBJ2-2; 9 bases agree with TRBD2. The V gene's germline CDR1 is GTSNPN and CDR2 SVGIG (reference sequence). The CDR3 sequence is 14 residues long. The trim removed 4 bases at V and 2 bases at J, leaving 2 bases unmatched. The CDR3 loop reads CAWTLAGNTGELFF. Written as DNA, the CDR3 is TGTGCCTGGACCCTAGCGGGAAACACCGGGGAGCTGTTTTTT. Looking up the rest from reference TRBV30 and TRBJ2-2 gives the full variable domain: SQTIHQWPATLVQPVGSPLSLECTVEGTSNPNLYWYRQAAGRGLQLLFYSVGIGQISSEVPQNLSASRPQDRQFILSSKKLLLSDSGFYLCAWTLAGNTGELFFGEGSRLTVL.

J is TRBJ1-4 and V is TRBV5-1; TRBD1 agrees at 8 bases. The germline CDR1 and CDR2 sequences are SGHRS and YFSETQ. This CDR3 spans 15 amino acids. V lost 4 bases, J lost 7 bases, and 9 bases stayed unmatched. CDR3 sequence: CASSISDRASEKLFF. CDR3 DNA: TGCGCCAGCAGCATTTCGGACAGGGCCAGTGAAAAACTGTTTTTT.

The rearrangement uses TRBV7-2 and TRBJ2-5; D call uncertain. The CDR3 sequence is 15 residues long. CDR1 SGHTA and CDR2 FQGNSA come from the germline V gene. The ends were cut back, 5 bases at V and 5 bases at J, with 18 bases in the middle. The CDR3 coding sequence is TGTGCCAGCAGCCCCTCCAGCGACCCCCGGGAGACCCAGTACTTC. It specifies CASSPSSDPRETQYF. The full variable domain, completed using reference TRBV7-2 and TRBJ2-5, is GAGVSQSPSNKVTEKGKDVELRCDPISGHTALYWYRQSLGQGLEFLIYFQGNSAPDKSGLPSDRFSAERTGGSVSTLTIQRTQQEDSAVYLCASSPSSDPRETQYFGPGTRLLVL.

This CDR3 is CASYRQSTNTGELFF. CDR3 nucleotides: TGTGCCAGCTACAGACAGTCTACGAACACCGGGGAGCTGTTTTTT. The chain carries TRBV6-4 and TRBJ2-2, with D possibly TRBD1 on 5 matching bases. Germline V gene lookup returns CDR1 MRHNA and CDR2 SNTAGT. The CDR3 contains 15 residues. Trimming shortened V by 8 bases and J by 0 bases, and 13 bases separated the two germline ends.

The chain employs TRBV9 and TRBJ2-7; 8 positions agree with TRBD2. The ends lost 4 bases at V and 4 bases at J; junction bases unmatched: 7. This CDR3 is 14 amino acids long. Looked up from germline, CDR1 is SGDLS and CDR2 is YYNGEE. CDR3 sequence: CASSPSIAGYEQYF. In DNA form, the CDR3 reads TGTGCCAGCAGCCCCAGTATAGCGGGATACGAGCAGTACTTC.

J is TRBJ1-2 and V is TRBV10-1; D remains unclear. Germline V CDR1 and CDR2: WNHNN, SYGVQD (reference sequence). CDR3 length equals 13 residues. V was pared by 3 bases and J by 8 bases, with 13 bases between. The CDR3 region is CASSDSPYRGYTF. CDR3 coding DNA: TGCGCCAGCAGTGATAGCCCCTATCGCGGCTACACCTTC.

This chain connects TRBV3-1 (or the pseudogene TRBV3-2) to TRBJ1-1, with 9 bases aligning to TRBD1. The V gene end was trimmed by 4 bases and the J gene end by 7 bases; junction bases not matched to a gene: 7. CDR1 is LGHDT and CDR2 is YNNKEL in the germline V gene (reference sequence). The length of the CDR3 is 14 residues. CDR3 sequence reads: CASSLTGGIGEAFF. DNA of the CDR3: TGTGCCAGCAGCCTCACAGGGGGCATAGGTGAAGCTTTCTTT.

The chain carries TRBV7-3 and TRBJ2-1; D perhaps matches TRBD1 (6 bases). Trimming stripped 4 bases from V and 5 bases from J, with 15 bases between. CDR1 and CDR2 from the germline V gene are SGHTA and FQGTGA. CDR3 length: 15 amino acids. The CDR3 sequence: CASSWGPGQNNEQFF. The CDR3 nucleotides are TGTGCCAGCAGCTGGGGGCCCGGACAAAACAATGAGCAGTTCTTC.

This chain connects TRBV30 to TRBJ1-3; TRBD1 is a possible D gene (5 bases). V was trimmed by 0 bases and J by 5 bases, leaving 8 bases between them. Per the germline V gene, CDR1 is GTSNPN and CDR2 is SVGIG (reference sequence). The CDR3 length is 13 residues. CDR3 nucleotide sequence: TGTGCCTGGAGTGTGGGGGGTAGAAACACCATATATTTT. Translation: CAWSVGGRNTIYF.

This clone was found once. V gene TRBV3-1 (or the pseudogene TRBV3-2) combines with J gene TRBJ1-2; 7 bases fit TRBD1. The CDR3 is 17 amino acids. Germline lookup yields CDR1 LGHDT and CDR2 YNNKEL (reference sequence). With V trimmed by 5 bases and J by 2 bases, 14 bases remained unmatched. CDR3 protein: CASSVRRQDRTNYGYTF. The CDR3 DNA is TGTGCCAGCAGCGTTCGTCGTCAGGACAGGACAAACTATGGCTACACCTTC.

This chain uses TRBV5-1 with TRBJ2-7, with 7 positions matching TRBD2. With V trimmed by 0 bases and J by 2 bases, 11 bases remained unmatched. From germline, CDR1 is SGHRS and CDR2 YFSETQ. The CDR3 has 17 residues. The CDR3 coding sequence is TGCGCCAGCAGCTTGGACCGTCTAGCGGATCCTACCTACGAGCAGTACTTC. Protein product: CASSLDRLADPTYEQYF. Based on the CDR3 plus reference TRBV5-1 and TRBJ2-7, the full variable domain is KAGVTQTPRYLIKTRGQQVTLSCSPISGHRSVSWYQQTPGQGLQFLFEYFSETQRNKGNFPGRFSGRQFSNSRSEMNVSTLELGDSALYLCASSLDRLADPTYEQYFGPGTRLTVT.

The chain carries TRBV18 and TRBJ2-2, with TRBD1 identical over 9 bases. Germline V gene data show CDR1 as KGHSH and CDR2 as LQKENI. This CDR3 contains 16 residues. V was pared by 1 base and J by 6 bases, with 6 bases of the junction left unmatched. DNA for the CDR3: TGTGCCAGCTCACCACAGACAGGGGGACAGGCCGGGGAGCTGTTTTTT. It encodes CASSPQTGGQAGELFF.

This clone was counted a few times. CDR3 bases: TGTGCCAGCAGTGAAAGGGAGGGGGGGGAAAAACTGTTTTTT. This translates into CASSEREGGEKLFF. This sequence joins TRBV6-1 and TRBJ1-4, with D maybe TRBD1 (6 bases). Trimming pared 2 bases from V and 8 bases from J, leaving 12 bases between. Germline V gene lookup returns CDR1 MNHNS and CDR2 SASEGT. The CDR3 has 14 residues.

The V call is TRBV5-1, the J call TRBJ2-7, with TRBD1 matching over 8 bases. The CDR3 runs 14 residues. The germline V gene has CDR1 SGHRS and CDR2 YFSETQ. V lost 6 bases to trimming and J lost 3 bases; unmatched junction nucleotides: 8. CDR3 sequence: CASKATGEVYEQYF. The CDR3, as DNA: TGCGCCAGCAAAGCGACAGGGGAGGTCTACGAGCAGTACTTC.

The chain recombines TRBV6-5 with TRBJ1-1; 7 bases line up with TRBD1. The CDR3 consists of 14 residues. The V segment lost 7 bases and the J segment 0 bases; nucleotides outside the gene matches: 5. Germline CDR1 MNHEY, CDR2 SVGAGI. CDR3 sequence (DNA): TGTGCCAGCAATTCACAGGGGATGAACACTGAAGCTTTCTTT. Amino acid sequence: CASNSQGMNTEAFF.

V usage is TRBV18 and J usage is TRBJ2-3, with D unresolved. V was clipped by 1 base and J by 4 bases, with 9 bases between them. The CDR3 loop spans 14 amino acids. CDR1 and CDR2 from the germline V gene are KGHSH and LQKENI. The CDR3 protein is CASSPRGEPDTQYF. The CDR3 DNA sequence: TGTGCCAGCTCACCACGAGGCGAACCAGATACGCAGTATTTT.

V gene TRBV5-1 combines with J gene TRBJ1-2, with 7 bases that match TRBD1. The CDR3 runs 13 residues. With 6 bases clipped from V and 6 bases from J, the junction kept 8 bases outside the gene matches. The germline gives CDR1 SGHRS, CDR2 YFSETQ. CDR3 in amino acids: CASTREGADGYTF. The CDR3 DNA sequence: TGCGCCAGCACTCGGGAGGGGGCGGATGGCTACACCTTC.

The gene calls are TRBV10-3 and TRBJ2-2; TRBD2 matches at 7 bases. The J segment lost 5 bases and the V segment lost 1 base, leaving 7 bases of the junction unmatched. This CDR3 spans 16 amino acids. CDR1 and CDR2 from the germline V gene are ENHRY and SYGVKD. The CDR3 DNA is TGTGCCATCAGTGAGTTGGGAGGGCAGCTTACCGGGGAGCTGTTTTTT. The encoded protein is CAISELGGQLTGELFF.

The chain carries TRBV30 and TRBJ1-2; TRBD1 agrees at 10 bases. CDR1 GTSNPN and CDR2 SVGIG come from the germline V gene (reference sequence). The CDR3 contains 12 residues. Trimming at V came to 5 bases and at J to 6 bases, leaving 3 bases not matched to a gene. In DNA, the CDR3 is TGTGCCTGGCTCGGGACAGGGGATGGCTACACCTTC. Amino acid sequence: CAWLGTGDGYTF. Variable domain in full (rest from reference TRBV30 and TRBJ1-2): SQTIHQWPATLVQPVGSPLSLECTVEGTSNPNLYWYRQAAGRGLQLLFYSVGIGQISSEVPQNLSASRPQDRQFILSSKKLLLSDSGFYLCAWLGTGDGYTFGSGTRLTVV.